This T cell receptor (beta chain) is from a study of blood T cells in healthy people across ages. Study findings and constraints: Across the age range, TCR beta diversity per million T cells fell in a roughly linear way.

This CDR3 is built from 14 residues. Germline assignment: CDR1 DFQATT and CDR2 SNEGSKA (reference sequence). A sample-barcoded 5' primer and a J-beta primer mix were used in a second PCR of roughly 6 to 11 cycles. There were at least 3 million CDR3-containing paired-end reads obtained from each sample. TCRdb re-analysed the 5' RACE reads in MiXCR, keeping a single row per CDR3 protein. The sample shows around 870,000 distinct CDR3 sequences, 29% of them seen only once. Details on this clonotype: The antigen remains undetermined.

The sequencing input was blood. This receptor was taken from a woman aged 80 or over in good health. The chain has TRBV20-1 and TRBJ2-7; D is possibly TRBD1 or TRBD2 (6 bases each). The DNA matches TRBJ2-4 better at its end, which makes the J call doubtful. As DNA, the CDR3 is TGCAGTGCTAGAGACAGAACCCGGGGGCACATTCAGTACTTC. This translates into CSARDRTRGHIQYF.